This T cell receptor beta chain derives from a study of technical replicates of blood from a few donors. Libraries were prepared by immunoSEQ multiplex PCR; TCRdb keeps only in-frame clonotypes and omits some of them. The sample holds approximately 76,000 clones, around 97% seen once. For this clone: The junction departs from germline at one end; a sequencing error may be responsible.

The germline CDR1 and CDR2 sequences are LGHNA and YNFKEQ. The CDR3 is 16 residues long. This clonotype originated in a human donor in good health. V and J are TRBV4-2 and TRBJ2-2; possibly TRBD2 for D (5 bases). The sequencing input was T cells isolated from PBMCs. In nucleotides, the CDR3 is TGTGCCAGCCGGCTTGACCGACGATCGAACACCGGGGAGCTGGTTTTT. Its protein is CASRLDRRSNTGELVF.